This T cell receptor (beta chain) came from a study of CD8+CD57+ T cells in acquired aplastic anemia (dated by TCRdb to about 2018). Notes on the research overall: Extracted DNA from sorted CD4+ and CD8+ cells averaged around 3.5 ug, ranging from about 0.2 to 30 ug.

General conclusions and limits of the study: Roughly 30 CD8+ CDR3 sequences were shared between patients and controls but appeared highly expressed in patients and within their immunodominant clones. Patients and healthy controls showed no significant difference in CD8+ Simpson's diversity (P=0.060).

V is shortened by 2 bases, J by 5 bases, and the region joining them spans 13 bases. From its cysteine to its phenylalanine, the CDR3 spans 15 amino acids. Only the CDR3 part of the read is kept: 45 bases, read in frame from the first base. CDR1 is given as LNHDA and CDR2 as SQIVND, both from the germline V gene (reference sequence). This clonotype has only a few counts. What this receptor recognizes is not known. It has no much larger one-base neighbor in the sample; base qualities were not kept. Genomic DNA was used as template for profiling of TCR beta VDJ combinations and CDR3 sequences. TCR repertoire sequencing was run on an Illumina HiSeq 2000. The paper's processing steps were these. Repertoire assessment relied on Simpson's diversity index, CDR3 size and DJ length profiles, and TRBV/TRBJ rearrangement plots. The most abundant DNA sequence in the deep sequencing data was defined as the immunodominant clone. CDR3 amino acid sequences were screened for sharing across subjects and were compared with published repertoires and the VDJdb database. Starting from the raw public reads, TCRdb applied fastp trimming at Q25, assembled clones with MiXCR and retained in-frame beta chains. A single entry per CDR3 protein holds the most common genes and DNA from its merged rows. The V and J calls shown here were made by TCRdb, not taken from the authors' results. The sample profile shows under 350,000 distinct CDR3 sequences; approximately 55% of them were found once. Jointly, the top ten make up 6.5% to 10% of the sample.

In the study, sorted CD4+ and CD8+ blood T cells from patients with severe aplastic anemia and from healthy subjects underwent deep sequencing of TCR repertoires. Ficoll-Paque density gradient centrifugation was used to isolate peripheral blood mononuclear cells. Before DNA extraction, CD4+ and CD8+ T cells were sorted with FACS or magnetic beads. This sequence was found in a human donor with severe aplastic anemia or a healthy control (not recorded which). The sequenced sample consisted of sorted CD4+, CD8+, or CD8+CD57+ T cells (not recorded which) from PBMCs. Recombination linked TRBV19 to TRBJ1-5; TRBD1 is possibly the D segment (5 matching bases). The sequence in DNA is TGTGCCAGTAGTATAAGGCAGGGAGGGTATCAGCCCCAGCATTTT. This encodes CASSIRQGGYQPQHF.